The 3 T cell receptor beta chains listed next were all sequenced from one sample in a study of CD8 T cells in ankylosing spondylitis. Antigens of these TCRs are unknown. From the 5' RACE reads, TCRdb called clonotypes with MiXCR, one entry per CDR3 protein. The sample lists 500,000 to 650,000 distinct CDR3 sequences, under 5.5% seen once, with approximately 3.5% in the top ten. Whole-study results and caveats: Ankylosing spondylitis blood appeared to carry a characteristic TCR beta motif of fewer than 10 highly homologous variants.

Sequencing used blood, either unsorted or a sorted T cell fraction (not recorded which). Receptors were obtained from a male donor with ankylosing spondylitis.

This clonotype was recorded at least ten times. The CDR3 is CASSISGVFGYNEQFF. DNA of the CDR3: TGTGCCAGCAGTATTAGCGGGGTTTTCGGCTACAATGAGCAGTTCTTC. The chain couples TRBV27 to TRBJ2-1; 8 nucleotides align to TRBD2. V was clipped by 5 bases and J by 3 bases; unmatched bases: 9. CDR1 is MNHEY and CDR2 is SMNVEV in the germline V gene (reference sequence). The CDR3 is 16 residues long.

Many counts were recorded for this clonotype. CDR3 in amino acids: CASSVGPSRSGNTIYF. CDR3 in DNA: TGTGCCAGCAGCGTAGGTCCATCCCGCTCTGGAAACACCATATATTTT. The chain links TRBV9 to TRBJ1-3; D gene uncertain. CDR3 length equals 16 residues. Germline loops: CDR1 SGDLS, CDR2 YYNGEE. The germline V and J ends were trimmed by 0 bases and 0 bases, with 10 bases remaining between them.

The table lists this clonotype with many counts. This rearrangement joins TRBV12-3 or TRBV12-4 to TRBJ2-3; no clear D. V lost 8 bases, J lost 4 bases, and 10 bases lay in between. This CDR3 contains 12 residues. The CDR3 coding sequence is TGTGCCAGCGCCTGGGCCCCAGATACGCAGTATTTT. This gives the protein CASAWAPDTQYF.